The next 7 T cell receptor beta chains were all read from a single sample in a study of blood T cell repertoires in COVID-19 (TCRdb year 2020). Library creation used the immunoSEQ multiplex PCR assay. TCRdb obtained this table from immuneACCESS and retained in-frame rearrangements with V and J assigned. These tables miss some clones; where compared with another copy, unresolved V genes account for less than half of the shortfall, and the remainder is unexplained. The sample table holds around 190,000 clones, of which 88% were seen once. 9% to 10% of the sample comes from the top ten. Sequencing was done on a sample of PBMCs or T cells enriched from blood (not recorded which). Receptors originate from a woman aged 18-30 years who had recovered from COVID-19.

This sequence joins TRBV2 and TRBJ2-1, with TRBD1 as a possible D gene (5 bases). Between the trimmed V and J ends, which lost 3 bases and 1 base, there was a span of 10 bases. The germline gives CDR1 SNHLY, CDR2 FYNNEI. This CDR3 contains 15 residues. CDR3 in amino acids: CASSEFRGSYNEQFF. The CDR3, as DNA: TGTGCCAGCAGTGAGTTTAGGGGATCCTACAATGAGCAGTTCTTC.

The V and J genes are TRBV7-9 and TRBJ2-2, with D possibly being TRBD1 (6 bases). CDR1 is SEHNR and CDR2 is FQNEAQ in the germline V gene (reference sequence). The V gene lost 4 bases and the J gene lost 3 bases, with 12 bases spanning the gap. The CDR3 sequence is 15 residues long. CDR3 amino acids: CASSYGRGYTGELFF. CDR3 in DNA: TGTGCCAGCAGCTACGGCAGGGGCTACACCGGGGAGCTGTTTTTT.

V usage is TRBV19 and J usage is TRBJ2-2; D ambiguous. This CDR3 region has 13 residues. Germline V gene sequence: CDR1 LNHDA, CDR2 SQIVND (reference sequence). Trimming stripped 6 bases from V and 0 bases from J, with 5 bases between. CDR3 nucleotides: TGTGCCAGTAGAGCCGCGAACACCGGGGAGCTGTTTTTT. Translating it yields CASRAANTGELFF.

In nucleotides, the CDR3 is TGTGCCAGCAGCCGGGACAGAAACACTGAAGCTTTCTTT. This encodes CASSRDRNTEAFF. The chain combines TRBV25-1 with TRBJ1-1; 7 positions agree with TRBD1. CDR1 is MGHDK and CDR2 is SYGVNS in the germline V gene. The V gene end was trimmed by 6 bases and the J gene end by 2 bases; junction bases not matched to a gene: 3. The CDR3 covers 13 residues.

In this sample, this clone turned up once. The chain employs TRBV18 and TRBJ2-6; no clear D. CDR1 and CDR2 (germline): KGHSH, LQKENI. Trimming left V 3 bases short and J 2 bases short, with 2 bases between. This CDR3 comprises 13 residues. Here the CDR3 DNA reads TGTGCCAGCTCACCTACTGGGGCCAACGTCCTGACTTTC. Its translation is CASSPTGANVLTF. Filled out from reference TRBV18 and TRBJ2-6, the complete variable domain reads NAGVMQNPRHLVRRRGQEARLRCSPMKGHSHVYWYRQLPEEGLKFMVYLQKENIIDESGMPKERFSAEFPKEGPSILRIQQVVRGDSAAYFCASSPTGANVLTFGAGSRLTVL.

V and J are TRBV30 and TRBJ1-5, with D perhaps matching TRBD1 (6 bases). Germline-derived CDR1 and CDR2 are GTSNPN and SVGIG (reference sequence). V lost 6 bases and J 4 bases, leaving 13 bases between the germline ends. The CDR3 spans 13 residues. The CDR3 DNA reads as TGTGCCTGCCAACTCCAGGGGAATCAGCCCCAGCATTTT. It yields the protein CACQLQGNQPQHF.

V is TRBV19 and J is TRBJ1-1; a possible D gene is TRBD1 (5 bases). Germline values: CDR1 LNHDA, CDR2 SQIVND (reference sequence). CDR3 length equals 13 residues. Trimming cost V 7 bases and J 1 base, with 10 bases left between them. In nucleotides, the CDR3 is TGTGCCAGTAAATTGACAGAGAACACTGAAGCTTTCTTT. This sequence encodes CASKLTENTEAFF.